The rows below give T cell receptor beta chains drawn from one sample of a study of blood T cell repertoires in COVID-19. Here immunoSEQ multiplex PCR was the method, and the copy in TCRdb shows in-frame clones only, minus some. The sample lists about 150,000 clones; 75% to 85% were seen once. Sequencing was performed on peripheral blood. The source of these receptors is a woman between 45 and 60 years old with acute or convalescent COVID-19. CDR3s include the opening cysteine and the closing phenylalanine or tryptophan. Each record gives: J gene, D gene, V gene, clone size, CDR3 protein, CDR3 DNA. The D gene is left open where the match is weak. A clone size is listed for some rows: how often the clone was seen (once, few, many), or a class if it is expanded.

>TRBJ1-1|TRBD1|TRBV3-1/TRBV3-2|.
CASSLQGAFPRTEAFF
TGTGCCAGCAGCCTCCAGGGGGCCTTCCCCCGCACAGAAGCTTTCTTT
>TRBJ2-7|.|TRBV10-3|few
CAIGAGEYEQYF
TGTGCCATCGGCGCAGGGGAGTACGAGCAGTACTTC
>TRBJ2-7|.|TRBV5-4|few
CAYYEQYF
TGTGCCTACTACGAGCAGTACTTC
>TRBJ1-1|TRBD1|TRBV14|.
CASSQLTGRAFF
TGTGCCAGCAGCCAATTGACAGGGCGAGCTTTCTTT
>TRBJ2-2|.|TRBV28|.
CASRLLDSGELFF
TGTGCCAGCAGATTACTTGACTCCGGGGAGCTGTTTTTT
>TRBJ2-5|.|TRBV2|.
CASSEIGTPGETQYF
TGTGCCAGCAGTGAAATCGGGACACCCGGGGAGACCCAGTACTTC
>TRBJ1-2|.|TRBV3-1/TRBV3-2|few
CASSQGQQFYGYTF
TGTGCCAGCAGCCAGGGGCAGCAGTTCTATGGCTACACCTTC
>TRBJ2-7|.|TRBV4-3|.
CASSQEFAGNYEQYF
TGCGCCAGCAGCCAAGAGTTCGCGGGAAACTACGAGCAGTACTTC
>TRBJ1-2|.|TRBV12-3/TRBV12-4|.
CASSPTTNYGYTF
TGTGCCAGCAGCCCAACTACTAACTATGGCTACACCTTC
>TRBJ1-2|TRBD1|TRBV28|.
CASSRGTGVYGYTF
TGTGCCAGCAGTCGCGGGACAGGTGTCTATGGCTACACCTTC
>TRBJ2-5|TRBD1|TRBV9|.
CASSVAIGTGEETQYF
TGTGCCAGCAGCGTAGCTATCGGGACAGGAGAAGAGACCCAGTACTTC
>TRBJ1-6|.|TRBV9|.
CASSAGGGDSPLHF
TGTGCCAGCAGCGCGGGGGGAGGGGATTCACCCCTCCACTTT
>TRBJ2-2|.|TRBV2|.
CASSMGQGTGELFF
TGTGCCAGCTCAATGGGTCAGGGAACCGGGGAGCTGTTTTTT
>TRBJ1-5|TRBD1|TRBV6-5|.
CASSRDSNYQPQHF
TGTGCCAGCAGCCGGGACAGCAACTATCAGCCCCAGCATTTT
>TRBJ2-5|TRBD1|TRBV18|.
CASHGTGKETQYF
TGTGCCAGCCACGGGACAGGAAAGGAGACCCAGTACTTC
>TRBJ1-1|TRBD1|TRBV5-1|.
CASSAVQGAGPDTEAFF
TGCGCCAGCAGCGCGGTTCAGGGGGCAGGCCCGGACACTGAAGCTTTCTTT
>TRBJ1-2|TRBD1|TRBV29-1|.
CSVEAPDRGFYGYTF
TGCAGCGTTGAAGCGCCGGACAGGGGCTTCTATGGCTACACCTTC
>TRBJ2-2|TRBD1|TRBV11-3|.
CASSPAPTGPTGELFF
TGTGCCAGCAGCCCTGCCCCGACAGGGCCCACCGGGGAGCTGTTTTTT
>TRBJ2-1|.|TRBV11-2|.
CASNPRGEGSLEFF
TGTGCCAGCAACCCGCGGGGAGAGGGCTCATTAGAGTTCTTC
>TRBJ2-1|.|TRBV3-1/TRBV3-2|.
CASSQSPIISGSSYNEQFF
TGTGCCAGCAGTCAAAGCCCGATAATTAGTGGTAGCTCCTACAATGAGCAGTTCTTC
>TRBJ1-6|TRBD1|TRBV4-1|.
CASSQHGQGISSPLHF
TGCGCCAGCAGCCAACACGGACAGGGGATAAGCTCACCCCTCCACTTT
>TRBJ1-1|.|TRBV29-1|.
CSVEGGGWTEAFF
TGCAGCGTTGAAGGGGGGGGGTGGACTGAAGCTTTCTTT
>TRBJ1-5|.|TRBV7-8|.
CASSLMDSGGEPQHF
TGTGCCAGCAGCTTAATGGACAGCGGGGGGGAGCCCCAGCATTTT
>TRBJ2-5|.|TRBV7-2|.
CASSLMGTLQETQYF
TGTGCCAGCAGCTTGATGGGGACTCTCCAAGAGACCCAGTACTTC
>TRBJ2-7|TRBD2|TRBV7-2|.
CASSFFPGTTQEQYF
TGTGCCAGCAGCTTTTTTCCGGGGACTACCCAAGAGCAGTACTTC
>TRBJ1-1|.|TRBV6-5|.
CASTYEGNTEAFF
TGTGCCAGCACCTACGAGGGGAACACTGAAGCTTTCTTT
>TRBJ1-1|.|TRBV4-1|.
CASSYMNTEAFF
TGCGCCAGCAGCTATATGAACACTGAAGCTTTCTTT
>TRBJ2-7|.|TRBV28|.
CASSFGTGSPWHF
.
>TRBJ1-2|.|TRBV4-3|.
CASSQDTGIHGYTF
TGCGCCAGCAGCCAAGATACAGGGATCCATGGCTACACCTTC
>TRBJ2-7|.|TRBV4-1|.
CASSQGEDGYSYEQYF
TGCGCCAGCAGCCAAGGGGAGGACGGATACTCCTACGAGCAGTACTTC
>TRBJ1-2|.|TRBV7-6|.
CASSLDDSNYGYTF
TGTGCCAGCAGCTTAGACGACAGTAACTATGGCTACACCTTC
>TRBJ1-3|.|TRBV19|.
CASSTSWGDTIYF
TGTGCCAGTAGTACATCGTGGGGCGACACCATATATTTT
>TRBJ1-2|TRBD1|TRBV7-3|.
CASSLLGRQGDFIPGYTF
TGTGCCAGCAGCTTATTAGGGAGACAGGGAGATTTTATTCCTGGCTACACCTTC
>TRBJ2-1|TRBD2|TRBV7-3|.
CASSLRGQSGLAGGSEQFF
TGTGCCAGCAGCTTAAGAGGACAATCTGGACTAGCGGGGGGCAGCGAGCAGTTCTTC
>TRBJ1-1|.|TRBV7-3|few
CASSSTVNTEAFF
TGTGCCAGCAGCTCGACAGTGAACACTGAAGCTTTCTTT
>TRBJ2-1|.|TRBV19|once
CATYPHTLGSSYNEQFF
TGTGCCACCTACCCCCATACACTAGGGAGCTCCTACAATGAGCAGTTCTTC
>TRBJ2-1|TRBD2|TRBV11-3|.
CASSPSLAGGINEQFF
TGTGCCAGCAGCCCTTCACTAGCGGGGGGCATCAATGAGCAGTTCTTC
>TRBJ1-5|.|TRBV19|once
CASSIGQIVIGNQPQHF
TGTGCCAGTAGTATTGGGCAGATAGTCATCGGCAATCAGCCCCAGCATTTT
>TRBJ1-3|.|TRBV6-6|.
CASIRAGQLHISGNTIYF
TGTGCCAGCATTCGAGCGGGTCAACTCCACATCTCTGGAAACACCATATATTTT
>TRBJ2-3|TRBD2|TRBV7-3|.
CASSPMPGTIDLPDTQYF
TGTGCCAGCAGCCCGATGCCCGGGACTATTGATCTTCCTGATACGCAGTATTTT
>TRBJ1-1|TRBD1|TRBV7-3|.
CASRRQGAGAEAFF
TGTGCCAGCAGACGTCAGGGGGCCGGGGCTGAAGCTTTCTTT
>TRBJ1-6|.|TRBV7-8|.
CASSILDQYNSPLHF
TGTGCCAGCAGCATACTAGACCAATATAATTCACCCCTCCACTTT
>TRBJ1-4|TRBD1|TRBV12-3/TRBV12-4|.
CASTLGQKKLFF
TGTGCCAGCACCTTGGGACAGAAAAAACTGTTTTTT
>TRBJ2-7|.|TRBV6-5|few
CASSYSGQSSYEQYF
TGTGCCAGCAGTTACTCAGGACAGAGCTCCTACGAGCAGTACTTC